A single sample is the source of the 5 T cell receptor beta chains below, sequenced in a study of blood T cell repertoires in COVID-19. TCRdb's copy holds only in-frame clones and misses some; the assay was immunoSEQ multiplex PCR. The sample carries tens of thousands of clones, approximately 83% recorded once. Sequenced input: peripheral blood. Every receptor here comes from a human donor with acute or convalescent COVID-19. The donor label of this sample is uncertain.

The chain employs TRBV30 and TRBJ1-1; a weak D match, TRBD1 (5 bases). CDR3 length: 12 residues. Trimming left V 3 bases short and J 6 bases short, with 11 bases between. CDR1 is GTSNPN, CDR2 SVGIG, per germline (reference sequence). CDR3 loop: CAWSRQMSEAFF. The CDR3, as DNA: TGTGCCTGGAGCCGACAGATGTCTGAAGCTTTCTTT.

The chain joins TRBV12-5 to TRBJ1-5, with 8 bases matching TRBD1. CDR3 length: 15 residues. CDR1 LGHNT and CDR2 FRNRAP come from the germline V gene. Trimming cost V 4 bases and J 0 bases; bases outside gene matches: 2. The CDR3 sequence: CASGSGQGSNQPQHF. CDR3 DNA sequence: TGTGCTAGTGGTTCCGGACAGGGTAGCAATCAGCCCCAGCATTTT.

The V and J genes are TRBV15 and TRBJ1-1; D is possibly TRBD1 (5 bases). The germline gives CDR1 LNHNV, CDR2 YYDKDF (reference sequence). Trimming shortened V by 0 bases and J by 4 bases, and 6 bases separated the two germline ends. This CDR3 has 13 amino acids. CDR3 nucleotide sequence: TGTGCCACCAGCAGAGATCAGGGCACTGAAGCTTTCTTT. It translates to CATSRDQGTEAFF.

The table lists this clone with a few counts. The rearrangement uses TRBV7-3 and TRBJ2-3; D is unclear. V lost 1 base and J lost 4, with 3 bases in between. The CDR3 consists of 12 residues. CDR1 and CDR2 (germline): SGHTA, FQGTGA. CDR3 sequence (DNA): TGTGCCAGCAGCTTAAACTCAGATACGCAGTATTTT. It specifies CASSLNSDTQYF.

The J gene is TRBJ1-3, the V gene TRBV14; tentatively, D is TRBD1 (5 bases). V was trimmed by 1 base and J by 4 bases, leaving 14 bases between them. The CDR3 totals 16 residues. The germline CDR1 and CDR2 sequences are SGHDN and FVKESK. The CDR3 loop reads CASSQGTPPLGNTIYF. Written as DNA, the CDR3 is TGTGCCAGCAGCCAAGGGACACCTCCTCTGGGAAACACCATATATTTT.